A single sample gave rise to the 25 T cell receptor beta chains below, sequenced in a study of T-cell reconstitution after alpha-beta-depleted transplantation in children. Unique molecular identifiers were used to barcode this TCRbeta library. TCRdb reanalysed the PCR reads using MiXCR and keeps one entry per CDR3 protein. The sample yields 580,000 or so distinct CDR3 sequences, more than 20% seen once. The specimen was PBMCs, mostly from graft donor cells, collected 360 days after TCRalphabeta/CD19-depleted stem cell transplant. Receptors originate from a boy under three years old who had a stem cell transplant for acute myeloid leukemia, so the T cells may come from the graft donor.

This chain joins TRBV7-6 and TRBJ2-3, with D possibly being TRBD2 (6 bases). V lost 7 bases to trimming and J lost 3 bases, with 20 bases between them. The germline CDR1 and CDR2 sequences are SGHVS and FNYEAQ. The CDR3 runs 16 residues. DNA for the CDR3: TGTGCCAGCATCCCTCCGGGAGCGGGCTCTACAGATACGCAGTATTTT. Its protein is CASIPPGAGSTDTQYF.

This clonotype was detected ten times or more. This rearrangement joins TRBV29-1 to TRBJ2-3; TRBD1 agrees at 7 bases. This CDR3 spans 15 amino acids. V dropped 7 bases and J dropped 7; count of bases not matched to a gene: 17. The germline V gene has CDR1 SQVTM and CDR2 ANQGSEA. The CDR3 reads CSALPTGISGHTQYF. CDR3 nucleotides: TGCAGCGCCCTCCCGACAGGGATCTCCGGTCATACGCAGTATTTT.

The rearrangement joins TRBV4-3 to TRBJ1-5; no firm D call. The CDR3 is 16 residues long. V dropped 0 bases and J dropped 0 bases, with 9 bases sitting between them. Germline V gene sequence: CDR1 LGHNA, CDR2 YSLEER. CDR3 residues: CASSQDRSYSNQPQHF. CDR3 nucleotide sequence: TGCGCCAGCAGCCAAGATAGGTCCTATAGCAATCAGCCCCAGCATTTT.

This chain links TRBV24-1 with TRBJ2-3; tentatively, D is TRBD2 (6 bases). The V gene's germline CDR1 is KGHDR and CDR2 SFDVKD. The CDR3 totals 15 residues. V was trimmed by 4 bases and J by 5 bases, leaving 15 bases between them. The CDR3 coding sequence is TGTGCCACCAGTGACCCATCCCGGGGGATAGATACGCAGTATTTT. Translating gives CATSDPSRGIDTQYF.

This clonotype came up many times. This chain links TRBV27 with TRBJ2-7; D is ambiguous. This CDR3 is 15 amino acids long. V dropped 2 bases and J dropped 0 bases, with 11 bases sitting between them. Germline V gene data show CDR1 as MNHEY and CDR2 as SMNVEV (reference sequence). DNA for the CDR3: TGTGCCAGCAGTTTAGGTGATCCAAGCTCCTACGAGCAGTACGTC. It codes for CASSLGDPSSYEQYV.

The chain is built from TRBV7-2 and TRBJ2-2; the D is unclear. Trimming stripped 2 bases from V and 0 bases from J, with 10 bases between. This CDR3 has 16 amino acids. Germline V lookup: CDR1 SGHTA, CDR2 FQGNSA. The CDR3 nucleotides read TGTGCCAGCAGCTTATCGCTCGGCTCGAACACCGGGGAGCTGTTTTTT. Its translation is CASSLSLGSNTGELFF.

This clonotype was detected ten times or more. The rearrangement links TRBV7-2 to TRBJ2-3; tentatively, D is TRBD2 (5 bases). The CDR3 totals 16 residues. Germline V lookup: CDR1 SGHTA, CDR2 FQGNSA. V was cut by 3 bases and J by 0 bases, with 13 bases left in between. The CDR3 DNA follows: TGTGCCAGCAGCTTTTCTGCGGGTACTAGCACAGATACGCAGTATTTT. Translation gives CASSFSAGTSTDTQYF.

This clonotype was picked up a small number of times. This chain uses TRBV6-2 or TRBV6-3 with TRBJ1-6, with 7 bases aligning to TRBD1. The CDR3 runs 16 residues. V was clipped by 2 bases and J by 10 bases; unmatched bases: 11. Looked up from germline, CDR1 is MNHEY and CDR2 is SVGEGT. The CDR3 reads CASSYPPPGGYSPLHF. The DNA of the CDR3 is TGTGCCAGCAGTTACCCCCCACCAGGGGGATACTCACCCCTCCACTTT.

In this sample, this clonotype turned up many times. V and J are TRBV29-1 and TRBJ1-1; no reliable D call. From germline, CDR1 is SQVTM and CDR2 ANQGSEA. Trimming pared 3 bases from V and 1 base from J, leaving 9 bases between. The CDR3 is 13 amino acids. CDR3 loop: CSVEESANTEAFF. CDR3 bases: TGCAGCGTTGAGGAGTCAGCGAACACTGAAGCTTTCTTT.

This clonotype was recorded at least ten times. The rearrangement links TRBV24-1 to TRBJ2-1; 7 nucleotides match TRBD1. The germline gives CDR1 KGHDR, CDR2 SFDVKD. J gave up 4 bases and V 3 bases, and 8 bases lay outside the gene matches. This CDR3 region has 16 residues. The CDR3 DNA follows: TGTGCCACCAGTGATGAGCTCGCAGGGGGATACAATGAGCAGTTCTTC. This translates into CATSDELAGGYNEQFF.

In this sample, this clonotype turned up a few times. The genes are TRBV12-3 or TRBV12-4 and TRBJ1-1; D remains unclear. V gave up 8 bases and J gave up 4 bases, with 17 bases separating them. The CDR3 consists of 14 residues. CDR3 protein: CASGPLVVTTEAFF. CDR3 bases: TGTGCCAGCGGCCCGTTGGTCGTAACCACTGAAGCTTTCTTT.

This sequence joins TRBV29-1 and TRBJ2-3, with D perhaps TRBD2 (6 bases). This CDR3 comprises 13 residues. With 7 bases removed from V and 6 bases from J, the gap between germline ends came to 17 bases. CDR1 is SQVTM and CDR2 is ANQGSEA in the germline V gene. In nucleotides, the CDR3 is TGCAGCGCTCGGGACTCCGTCCCTGATACGCAGTATTTT. Translating it yields CSARDSVPDTQYF.

This rearrangement joins TRBV3-1 to TRBJ2-5; the D gene is possibly TRBD1 (5 bases). In germline, CDR1 is LGHDT, CDR2 YNNKEL (reference sequence). The CDR3 totals 14 residues. The V and J ends lost 6 bases and 2 bases respectively, with 13 bases between them. CDR3 in DNA: TGTGCCAGCAGTCCTGGACACGAGCAAGAGACCCAGTACTTC. It codes for CASSPGHEQETQYF.

The table lists this clonotype with a few counts. The gene calls are TRBV20-1 and TRBJ1-6, with D unclear. With 6 bases removed from V and 8 bases from J, the gap between germline ends came to 17 bases. Germline V gene data show CDR1 as DFQATT and CDR2 as SNEGSKA (reference sequence). The CDR3 extends over 14 amino acids. The CDR3 loop reads CSASLQVLHSPLHF. The CDR3 DNA reads TGCAGTGCCTCTCTTCAGGTGCTCCATTCACCCCTCCACTTT.

In this sample, this clonotype turned up many times. The V gene is TRBV5-6, the J gene TRBJ2-5; no definite D call. Germline V lookup: CDR1 SGHDT, CDR2 YYEEEE. The CDR3 totals 14 residues. Deletions cut 9 bases from V and 4 bases from J, with 19 bases between. As DNA, the CDR3 is TGTGCCACCCAGCGAATGACCAGCGCAGAGACCCAGTACTTC. Its translation: CATQRMTSAETQYF.

This clonotype was counted at least ten times. The gene calls are TRBV3-1 and TRBJ2-5, with TRBD1 as a possible D gene (5 bases). CDR1 and CDR2 from the germline V gene are LGHDT and YNNKEL (reference sequence). Trimming removed 4 bases from V and 1 base from J, with 16 bases in between. CDR3 length: 16 amino acids. CDR3 residues: CASSPLQGIGQETQYF. DNA of the CDR3: TGTGCCAGCAGCCCCCTCCAGGGCATAGGCCAAGAGACCCAGTACTTC.

This clonotype was counted at least ten times. The gene calls are TRBV29-1 and TRBJ2-1; maybe TRBD2 (5 bases). Germline V gives CDR1 SQVTM, CDR2 ANQGSEA. This CDR3 has 13 residues. Trimming removed 8 bases from V and 3 bases from J, with 14 bases in between. The CDR3 here is CSSLAGDYNEQFF. The CDR3, as DNA: TGCAGCTCTCTTGCCGGGGACTACAATGAGCAGTTCTTC.

The rearrangement joins TRBV20-1 to TRBJ1-3; D unresolved. Per the germline V gene, CDR1 is DFQATT and CDR2 is SNEGSKA (reference sequence). The V end lost 6 bases, the J end lost 2 bases, and 14 bases lay between the germline ends. The CDR3 is made up of 14 amino acids. CDR3 residues: CSATVGGPGNTIYF. The CDR3 coding sequence is TGCAGTGCCACCGTTGGTGGGCCTGGAAACACCATATATTTT.

This clonotype occurred a few times. The V and J genes are TRBV29-1 and TRBJ2-5; possibly TRBD2 for D (6 bases). V lost 4 bases to trimming and J lost 3 bases, with 9 bases between them. The CDR3 sequence is 12 residues long. The germline V gene encodes CDR1 SQVTM and CDR2 ANQGSEA. The CDR3 spells CSVGASEETQYF. CDR3 in DNA: TGCAGCGTTGGGGCTAGCGAAGAGACCCAGTACTTC.

The rearrangement links TRBV20-1 to TRBJ2-5; TRBD2 matches 7 bases. CDR3 length: 17 residues. With V trimmed by 2 bases and J by 0 bases, 12 bases remained unmatched. Germline CDR1 and CDR2: DFQATT and SNEGSKA (reference sequence). CDR3 coding DNA: TGCAGTGCTAGATTATTTCGGGGGGAGGGGTACCAAGAGACCCAGTACTTC. Translation gives CSARLFRGEGYQETQYF.

This clonotype was detected ten times or more. The J gene is TRBJ2-1, the V gene TRBV6-2 or TRBV6-3; 7 bases match TRBD1. There are 15 residues in the CDR3. J gave up 3 bases and V 2 bases, and 4 bases lay outside the gene matches. Germline V CDR1 and CDR2: MNHEY, SVGEGT. The CDR3 region has the DNA TGTGCCAGCAGTTACAGAGGGGGCCACTACAATGAGCAGTTCTTC. Translation: CASSYRGGHYNEQFF.

This clonotype was counted many times. This chain links TRBV29-1 with TRBJ2-1; 8 bases match TRBD1. Trimming removed 2 bases from V and 6 bases from J; junction bases left unmatched: 3. CDR1 and CDR2 from the germline V gene are SQVTM and ANQGSEA. The CDR3 covers 13 residues. This CDR3 is CSVERQGINEQFF. CDR3 DNA sequence: TGCAGCGTTGAAAGACAGGGGATCAATGAGCAGTTCTTC.

This clonotype occurred many times. V usage is TRBV29-1 and J usage is TRBJ1-2; weak D call: TRBD1 (5 bases). This CDR3 is built from 13 residues. Looked up from germline, CDR1 is SQVTM and CDR2 is ANQGSEA. V shed 0 bases and J shed 4 bases, with 9 bases lying between them. Here the CDR3 DNA reads TGCAGCGTTGAAGAGCAGGGACGCTATGGCTACACCTTC. It encodes CSVEEQGRYGYTF.

This clonotype was seen repeatedly, ten times or more. The CDR3 nucleotides are TGCGCCAGCACCTCAATAGGGGGGGGAGAGACCCAGTACTTC. Translation: CASTSIGGGETQYF. V and J are TRBV10-2 and TRBJ2-5; D is possibly TRBD2 (7 bases). Germline CDR1 and CDR2: WSHSY and SAAADI. The CDR3 loop spans 14 amino acids. V was trimmed by 7 bases and J by 4 bases, leaving 16 bases between them.

Many counts were recorded for this clonotype. V and J are TRBV29-1 and TRBJ2-1; tentative D call: TRBD2 (5 bases). V was trimmed by 4 bases and J by 7 bases, leaving 14 bases between them. CDR1 SQVTM and CDR2 ANQGSEA come from the germline V gene. The CDR3 length is 13 residues. CDR3 sequence reads: CSVALLLANEQFF. The CDR3 nucleotides read TGCAGCGTTGCCTTGCTGCTAGCTAATGAGCAGTTCTTC.